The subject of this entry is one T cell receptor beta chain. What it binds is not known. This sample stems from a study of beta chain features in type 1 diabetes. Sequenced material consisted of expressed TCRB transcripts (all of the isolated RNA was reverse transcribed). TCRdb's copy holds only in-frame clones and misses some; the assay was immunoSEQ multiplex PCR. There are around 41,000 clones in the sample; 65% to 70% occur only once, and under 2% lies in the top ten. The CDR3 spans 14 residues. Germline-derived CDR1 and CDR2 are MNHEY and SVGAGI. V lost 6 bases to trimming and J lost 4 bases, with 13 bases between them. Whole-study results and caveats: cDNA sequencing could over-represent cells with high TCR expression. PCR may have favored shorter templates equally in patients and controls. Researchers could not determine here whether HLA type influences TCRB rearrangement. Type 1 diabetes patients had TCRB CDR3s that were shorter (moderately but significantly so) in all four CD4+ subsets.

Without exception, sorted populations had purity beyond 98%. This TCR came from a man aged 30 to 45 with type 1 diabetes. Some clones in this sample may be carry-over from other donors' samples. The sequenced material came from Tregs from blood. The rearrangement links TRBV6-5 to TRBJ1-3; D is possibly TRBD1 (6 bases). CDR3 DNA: TGTGCCAGCAGGAACAGGGCGGACGGAAACACCATATATTTT. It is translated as CASRNRADGNTIYF.